The TCR beta chain under discussion was sequenced for a study of cytomegalovirus exposure and HLA in healthy donors. Turning to this clone: Its antigen is undetermined.

CDR3 length equals 16 residues. V lost 0 bases, J lost 4 bases, and 13 bases lay in between. The germline V gene has CDR1 MGHRA and CDR2 YSYEKL. Overall study findings and caveats: With later analysis, a missense DCLRE1C variant became linked to TCR beta V- and J-gene trimming. Several top significant clusters appeared, in a later analysis, to be linked to common viral pathogens. Within a later analysis, the majority of CMV-associated TCR beta chains appeared HLA-restricted. The authors listed approximately 160 TCR beta chains as cytomegalovirus-associated.

PCR employed 60 Vbeta and 13 Jbeta primers. TCRdb's copy holds only in-frame clones and misses some; the assay was immunoSEQ multiplex PCR. The table has 270,000 or so clones, around 86% seen once. The source of this sequence is a man aged 35 to 55 in good health and CMV-seropositive. Source material: PBMCs. J is TRBJ2-1 and V is TRBV4-1; D remains unclear. Here the CDR3 reads CASSQDKRLPYNEQFF. Here the CDR3 DNA reads TGCGCCAGCAGCCAAGATAAAAGACTCCCGTACAATGAGCAGTTCTTC.